This T cell receptor (beta chain) was recovered during a study of blood T cells in healthy people across ages. As for the study in general: T cells yielded about one barcoded beta molecule per two cells through template switching. Notes on the study in general: Correlation between TCR beta diversity and naive T cell percentage was strong.

With respect to this clonotype: Antigen specificity is unknown.

A second PCR of about 6 to 12 cycles used a sample-barcoded 5' primer and a J-beta primer mix. TCRdb reanalysed the 5' RACE reads using MiXCR and keeps one entry per CDR3 protein. This sample has 750,000 to 1,000,000 distinct CDR3 sequences, with just under 30% found just once. The CDR3 has 16 amino acids. The germline V and J ends were trimmed by 4 bases and 0 bases, with 13 bases remaining between them. CDR1 and CDR2 from the germline V gene are LNHDA and SQIVND (reference sequence). Roughly 10 milliliters of peripheral blood were drawn from each donor. This sample was also put to use in a study of T cells of mothers and their children. As reported in that work: Each child contributed approximately 2.9 million TCR beta CDR3 reads, while each mother contributed over 9.5 million.

The V and J genes are TRBV19 and TRBJ2-1, with D unresolved. Sequenced sample: blood. This TCR derives from a woman in her thirties or forties in good health. CDR3 in DNA: TGTGCCAGTAGTACCCGGCGAGGATTCTCCTACAATGAGCAGTTCTTC. Its translation is CASSTRRGFSYNEQFF.